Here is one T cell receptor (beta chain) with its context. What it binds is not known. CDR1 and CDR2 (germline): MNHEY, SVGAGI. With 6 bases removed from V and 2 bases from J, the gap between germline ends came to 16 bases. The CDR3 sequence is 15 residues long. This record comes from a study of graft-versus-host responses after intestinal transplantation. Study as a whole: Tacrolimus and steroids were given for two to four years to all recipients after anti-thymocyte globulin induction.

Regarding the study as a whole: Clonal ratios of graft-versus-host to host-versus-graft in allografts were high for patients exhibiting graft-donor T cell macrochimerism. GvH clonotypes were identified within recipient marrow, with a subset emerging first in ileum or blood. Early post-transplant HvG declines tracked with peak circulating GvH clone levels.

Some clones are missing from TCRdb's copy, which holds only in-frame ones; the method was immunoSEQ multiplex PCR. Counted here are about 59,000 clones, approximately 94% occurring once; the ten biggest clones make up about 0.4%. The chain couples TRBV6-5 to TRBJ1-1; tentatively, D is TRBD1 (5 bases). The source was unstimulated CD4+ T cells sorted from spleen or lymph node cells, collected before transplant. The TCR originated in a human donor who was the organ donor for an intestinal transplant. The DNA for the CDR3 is TGTGCCAGCAGGCCGGGGCTGGGGAGAAACACTGAAGCTTTCTTT. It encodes CASRPGLGRNTEAFF.